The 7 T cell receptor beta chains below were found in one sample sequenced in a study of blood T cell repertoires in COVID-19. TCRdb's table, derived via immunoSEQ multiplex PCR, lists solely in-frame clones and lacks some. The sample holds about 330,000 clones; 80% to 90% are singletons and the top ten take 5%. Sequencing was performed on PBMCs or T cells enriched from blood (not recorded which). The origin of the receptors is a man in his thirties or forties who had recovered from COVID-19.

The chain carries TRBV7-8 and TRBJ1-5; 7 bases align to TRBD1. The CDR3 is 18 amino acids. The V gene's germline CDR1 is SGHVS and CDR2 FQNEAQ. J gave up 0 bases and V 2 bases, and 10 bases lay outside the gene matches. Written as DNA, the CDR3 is TGTGCCAGCAGCTTAAGATCGGGGGGGACAGTTAGCAATCAGCCCCAGCATTTT. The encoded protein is CASSLRSGGTVSNQPQHF.

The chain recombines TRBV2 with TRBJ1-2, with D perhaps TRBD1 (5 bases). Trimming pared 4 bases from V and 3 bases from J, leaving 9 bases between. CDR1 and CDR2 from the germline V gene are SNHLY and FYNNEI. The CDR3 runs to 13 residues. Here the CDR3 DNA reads TGTGCCAGCAGTGGGTCGACAGACTATGGCTACACCTTC. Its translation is CASSGSTDYGYTF.

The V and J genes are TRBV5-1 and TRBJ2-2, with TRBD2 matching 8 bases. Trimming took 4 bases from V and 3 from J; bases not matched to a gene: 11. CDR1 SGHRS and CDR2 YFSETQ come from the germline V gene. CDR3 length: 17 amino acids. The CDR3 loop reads CASSHPGGGVYTGELFF. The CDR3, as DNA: TGCGCCAGCAGCCATCCCGGGGGGGGCGTATACACCGGGGAGCTGTTTTTT.

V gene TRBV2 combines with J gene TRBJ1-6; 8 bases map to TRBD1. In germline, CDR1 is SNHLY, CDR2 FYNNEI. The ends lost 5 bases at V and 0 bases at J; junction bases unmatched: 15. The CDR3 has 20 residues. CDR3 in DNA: TGTGCCAGCAGTTCCGGGGGCCGGGACAGGAGCCTCTCCTATAATTCACCCCTCCACTTT. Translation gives CASSSGGRDRSLSYNSPLHF.

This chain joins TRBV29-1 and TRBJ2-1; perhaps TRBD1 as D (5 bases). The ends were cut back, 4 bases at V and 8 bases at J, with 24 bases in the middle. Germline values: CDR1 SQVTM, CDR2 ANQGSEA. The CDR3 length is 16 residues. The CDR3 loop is CSVAGWGSTLMDEQFF. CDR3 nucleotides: TGCAGCGTTGCAGGGTGGGGCTCTACTCTAATGGATGAGCAGTTCTTC.

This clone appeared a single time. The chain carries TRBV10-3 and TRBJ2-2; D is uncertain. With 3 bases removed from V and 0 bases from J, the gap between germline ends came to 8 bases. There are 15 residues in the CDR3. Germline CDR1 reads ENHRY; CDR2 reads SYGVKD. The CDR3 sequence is CAISDTAANTGELFF. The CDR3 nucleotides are TGTGCCATCAGTGACACTGCCGCGAACACCGGGGAGCTGTTTTTT.

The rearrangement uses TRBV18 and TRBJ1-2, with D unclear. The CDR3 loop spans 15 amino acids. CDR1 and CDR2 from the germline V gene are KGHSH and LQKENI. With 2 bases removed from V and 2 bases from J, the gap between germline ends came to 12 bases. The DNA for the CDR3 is TGTGCCAGCTCACCAGGTCAGGTCCGCAACTATGGCTACACCTTC. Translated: CASSPGQVRNYGYTF.